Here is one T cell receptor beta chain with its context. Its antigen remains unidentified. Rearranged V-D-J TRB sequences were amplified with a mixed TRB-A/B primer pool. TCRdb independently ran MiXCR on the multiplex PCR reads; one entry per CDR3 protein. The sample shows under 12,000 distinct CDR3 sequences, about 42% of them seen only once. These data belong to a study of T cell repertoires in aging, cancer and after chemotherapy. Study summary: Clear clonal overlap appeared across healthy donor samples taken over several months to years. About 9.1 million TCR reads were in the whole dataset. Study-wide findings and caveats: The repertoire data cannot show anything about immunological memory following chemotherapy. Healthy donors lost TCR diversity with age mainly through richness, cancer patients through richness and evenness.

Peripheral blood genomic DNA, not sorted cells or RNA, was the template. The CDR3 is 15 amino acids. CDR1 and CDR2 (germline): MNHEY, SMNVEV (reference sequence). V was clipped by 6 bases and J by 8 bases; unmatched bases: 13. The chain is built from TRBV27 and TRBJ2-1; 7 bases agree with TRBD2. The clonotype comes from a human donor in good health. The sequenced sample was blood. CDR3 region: CASSHRSSRGDEQFF. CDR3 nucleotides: TGTGCCAGCAGCCACAGGTCTAGCCGGGGGGATGAGCAGTTCTTC.